This T cell receptor (beta chain) stems from a study of shared clonotypes between healthy human individuals. V lost 0 bases to trimming and J lost 3 bases, with 12 bases between them. This CDR3 region has 15 residues. The germline CDR1 and CDR2 sequences are LNHNV and YYDKDF (reference sequence). Each subset's genomic DNA was shared equally among a number of immunoSEQ plates. Per the original data handling: Filtering differed since immunoSEQ provided only junctions, with no quality scores. Assay used: immunoSEQ multiplex PCR; TCRdb lists only in-frame clones, some missing. V, J and clone size reflect that table, while D and trimming were determined from the DNA. The sample lists roughly 700,000 clones, around 72% occurring once.

This chain connects TRBV15 to TRBJ2-7, with D unclear. Sequenced material: memory CD4+ T cells sorted from blood. Subset: CD45RA-negative fraction. This clonotype was sampled from a woman aged 30 to 39 in good health. The CDR3 sequence is CATSRDRVRNYEQYF. DNA for the CDR3: TGTGCCACCAGCAGAGATCGCGTCAGAAACTACGAGCAGTACTTC.